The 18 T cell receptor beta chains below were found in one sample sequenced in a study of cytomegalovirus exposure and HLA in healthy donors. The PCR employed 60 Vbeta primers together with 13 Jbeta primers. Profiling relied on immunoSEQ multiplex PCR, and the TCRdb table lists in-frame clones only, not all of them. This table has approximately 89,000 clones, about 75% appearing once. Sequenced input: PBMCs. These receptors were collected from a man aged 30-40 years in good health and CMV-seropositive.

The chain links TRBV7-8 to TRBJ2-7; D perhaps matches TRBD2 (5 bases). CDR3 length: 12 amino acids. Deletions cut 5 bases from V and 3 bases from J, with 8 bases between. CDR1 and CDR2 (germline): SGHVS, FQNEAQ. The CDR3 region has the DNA TGTGCCAGCAGCCCGCGGGTCTACGAGCAGTACTTC. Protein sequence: CASSPRVYEQYF.

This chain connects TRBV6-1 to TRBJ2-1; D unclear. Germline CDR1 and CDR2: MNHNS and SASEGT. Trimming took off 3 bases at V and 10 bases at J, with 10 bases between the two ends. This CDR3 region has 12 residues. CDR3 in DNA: TGTGCCAGCAGTGAGAACAGACCAGAGCAGTTCTTC. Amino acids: CASSENRPEQFF.

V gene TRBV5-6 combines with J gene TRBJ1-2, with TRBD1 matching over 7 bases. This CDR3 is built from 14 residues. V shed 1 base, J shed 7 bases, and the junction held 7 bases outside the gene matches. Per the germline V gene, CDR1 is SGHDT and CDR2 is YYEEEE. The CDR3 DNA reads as TGTGCCAGCAGCTTGTACGAGACAGGGAGTGGCTACACCTTC. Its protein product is CASSLYETGSGYTF.

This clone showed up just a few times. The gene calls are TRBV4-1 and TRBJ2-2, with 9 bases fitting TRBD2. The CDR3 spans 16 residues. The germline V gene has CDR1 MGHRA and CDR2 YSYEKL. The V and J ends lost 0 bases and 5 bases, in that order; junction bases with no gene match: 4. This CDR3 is CASSQEPLAGTGELFF. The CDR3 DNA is TGCGCCAGCAGCCAAGAGCCGCTAGCGGGGACCGGGGAGCTGTTTTTT.

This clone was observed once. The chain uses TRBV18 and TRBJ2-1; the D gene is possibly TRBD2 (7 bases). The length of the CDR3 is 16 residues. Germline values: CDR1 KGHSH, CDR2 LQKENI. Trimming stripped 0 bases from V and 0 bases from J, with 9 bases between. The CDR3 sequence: CASSPPGGASYNEQFF. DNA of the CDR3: TGTGCCAGCTCACCACCGGGGGGGGCCTCCTACAATGAGCAGTTCTTC.

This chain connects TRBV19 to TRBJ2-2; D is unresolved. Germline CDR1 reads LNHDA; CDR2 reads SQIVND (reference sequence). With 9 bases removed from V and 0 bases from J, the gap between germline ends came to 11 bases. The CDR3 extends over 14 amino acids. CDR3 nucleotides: TGTGCCAGCGCGATCCTAACGAACACCGGGGAGCTGTTTTTT. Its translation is CASAILTNTGELFF.

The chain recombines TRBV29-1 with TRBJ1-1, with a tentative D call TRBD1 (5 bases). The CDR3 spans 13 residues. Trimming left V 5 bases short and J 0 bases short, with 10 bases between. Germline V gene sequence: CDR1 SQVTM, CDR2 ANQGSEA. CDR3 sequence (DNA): TGCAGCGTTCAGGGCACCGTGAACACTGAAGCTTTCTTT. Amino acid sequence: CSVQGTVNTEAFF.

CDR3 in DNA: TGCGCCAGCAGCTTGGCGGGACTAGAGGGATACAATGAGCAGTTCTTC. Translation: CASSLAGLEGYNEQFF. The V and J genes are TRBV5-1 and TRBJ2-1; the match to TRBD2 covers 8 bases. This CDR3 contains 16 residues. CDR1 SGHRS and CDR2 YFSETQ come from the germline V gene. V lost 0 bases, J lost 4 bases, and 6 bases stayed unmatched.

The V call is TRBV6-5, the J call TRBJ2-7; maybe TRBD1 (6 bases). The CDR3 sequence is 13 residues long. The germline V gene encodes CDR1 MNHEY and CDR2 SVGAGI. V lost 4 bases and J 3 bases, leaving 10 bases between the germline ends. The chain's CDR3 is CASSSGHRYEQYF. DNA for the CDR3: TGTGCCAGCAGTTCGGGACACCGCTACGAGCAGTACTTC.

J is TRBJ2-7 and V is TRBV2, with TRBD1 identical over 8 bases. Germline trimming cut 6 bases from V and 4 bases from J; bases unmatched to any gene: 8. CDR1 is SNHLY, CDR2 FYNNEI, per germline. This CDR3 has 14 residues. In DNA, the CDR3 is TGTGCCAGCAGCCATGACAGGGGTAAATACGAGCAGTACTTC. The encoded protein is CASSHDRGKYEQYF.

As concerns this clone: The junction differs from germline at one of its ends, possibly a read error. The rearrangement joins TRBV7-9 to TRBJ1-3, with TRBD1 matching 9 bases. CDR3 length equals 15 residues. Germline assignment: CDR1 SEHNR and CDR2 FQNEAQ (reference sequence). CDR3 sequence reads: CSSSLAWTGDNTIYF. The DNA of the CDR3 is TGTTCCAGCAGCTTAGCGTGGACAGGGGACAACACCATATATTTT. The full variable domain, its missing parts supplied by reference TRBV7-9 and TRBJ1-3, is DTGVSQNPRHKITKRGQNVTFRCDPISEHNRLYWYRQTLGQGPEFLTYFQNEAQLEKSRLLSDRFSAERPKGSFSTLEIQRTEQGDSAMYLCSSSLAWTGDNTIYFGEGSWLTVV.

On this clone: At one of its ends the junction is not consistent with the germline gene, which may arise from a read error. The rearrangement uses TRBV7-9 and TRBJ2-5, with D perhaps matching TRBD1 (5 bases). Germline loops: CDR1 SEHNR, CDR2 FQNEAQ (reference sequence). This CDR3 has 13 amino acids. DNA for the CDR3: TGTTCCAGCAGCTTAGGGGCAGGGGAGACCCAGTACTTC. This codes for CSSSLGAGETQYF.

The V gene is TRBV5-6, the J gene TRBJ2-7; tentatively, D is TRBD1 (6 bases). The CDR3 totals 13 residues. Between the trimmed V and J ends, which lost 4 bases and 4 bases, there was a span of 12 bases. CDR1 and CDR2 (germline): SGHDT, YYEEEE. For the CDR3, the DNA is TGTGCCAGCAGCCCGGGACACCTTTACGAGCAGTACTTC. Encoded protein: CASSPGHLYEQYF.

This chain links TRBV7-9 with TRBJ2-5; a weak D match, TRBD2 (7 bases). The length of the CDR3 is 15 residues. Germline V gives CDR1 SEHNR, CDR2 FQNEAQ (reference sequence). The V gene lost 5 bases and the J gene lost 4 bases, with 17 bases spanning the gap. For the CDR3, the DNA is TGTGCCAGCAGCCGAAAGGGGGGGGGCAGAGAGACCCAGTACTTC. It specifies CASSRKGGGRETQYF.

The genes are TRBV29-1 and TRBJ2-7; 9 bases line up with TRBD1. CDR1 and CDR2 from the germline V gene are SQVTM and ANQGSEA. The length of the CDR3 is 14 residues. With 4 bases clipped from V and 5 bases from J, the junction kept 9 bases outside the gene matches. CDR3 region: CSVVPGQGGNEQYF. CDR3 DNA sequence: TGCAGCGTTGTTCCGGGACAGGGTGGTAACGAGCAGTACTTC.

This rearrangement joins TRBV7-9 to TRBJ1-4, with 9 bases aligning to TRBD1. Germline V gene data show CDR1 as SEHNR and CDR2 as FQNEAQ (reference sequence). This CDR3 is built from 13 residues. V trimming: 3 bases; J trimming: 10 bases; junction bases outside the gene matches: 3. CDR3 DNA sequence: TGTGCCAGCAGCTTTCGACAGGGGGTAAAACTGTTTTTT. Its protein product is CASSFRQGVKLFF.

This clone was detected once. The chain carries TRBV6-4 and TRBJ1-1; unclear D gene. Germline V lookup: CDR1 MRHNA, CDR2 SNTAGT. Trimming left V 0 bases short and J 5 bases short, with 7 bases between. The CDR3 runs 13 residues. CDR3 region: CASSDSERTEAFF. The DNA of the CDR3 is TGTGCCAGCAGTGACTCGGAGAGGACTGAAGCTTTCTTT.

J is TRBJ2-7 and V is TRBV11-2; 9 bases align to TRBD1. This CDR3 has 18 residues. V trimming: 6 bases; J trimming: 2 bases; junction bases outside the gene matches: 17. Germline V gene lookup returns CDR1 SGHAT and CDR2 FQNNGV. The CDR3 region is CASRYPPGQGTLTYEQYF. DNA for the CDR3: TGTGCCAGCAGATACCCCCCGGGACAGGGAACCCTAACCTACGAGCAGTACTTC.